A selection of T cell receptor beta chains follows, all from one sample in a study of graft-versus-host responses after intestinal transplantation. The assay was immunoSEQ multiplex PCR, and TCRdb's table has in-frame clones only and misses some. In the table there are about 15,000 clones, under 40% of which are singletons. Sequences were derived from alloreactive CD8+ T cells from a mixed lymphocyte reaction culture, sampled before intestinal transplant. These receptors all stem from a human patient who received an intestinal transplant. Each CDR3 is given without its conserved first and last residue.

cdr3_aa cdr3_length j_call v_call
ASSFGTGNYEQY 12 TRBJ2-7 TRBV27
ASSHRGSYEQY 11 TRBJ2-7 TRBV7-9
ASSAGTSGPTGELF 14 TRBJ2-2 TRBV9
ASSPRGFRGYT 11 TRBJ1-2 TRBV5-8
ASSGQGRLQPQH 12 TRBJ1-5 TRBV2
ASSYSPEMNTEAF 13 TRBJ1-1 TRBV6-5
ASWTGNTGELF 11 TRBJ2-2 TRBV6-5
ASSPAPGGFSEQY 13 TRBJ2-7 TRBV27
ASSLGTVYQETQY 13 TRBJ2-5 TRBV7-9
SVDGGSNYGYT 11 TRBJ1-2 TRBV29-1
ASSETGTGPYNEQF 14 TRBJ2-1 TRBV7-3
ASSVIANEQF 10 TRBJ2-1 TRBV11-2
ASSQDTSLVYEQF 13 TRBJ2-1 TRBV4-2
ASSLEMARGGNTIY 14 TRBJ1-3 TRBV7-9
ASSQVIAGVMSYEQY 15 TRBJ2-7 TRBV4-1
ASSEPGAREDTQY 13 TRBJ2-3 TRBV5-6
ASSRYRGTYEQY 12 TRBJ2-7 TRBV28
ASSDSYEQY 9 TRBJ2-7 TRBV19
ASSQKEGQEIISGNTIY 17 TRBJ1-3 TRBV4-1
ASSPLAAPYEQY 12 TRBJ2-7 TRBV27
ASSLGTSLEQY 11 TRBJ2-7 TRBV7-2
ATSRDFSMGEGGFQY 15 TRBJ2-3 TRBV15
ASSEGQGTYEQY 12 TRBJ2-7 TRBV13
ASAFAGAGGANVLT 14 TRBJ2-6 TRBV11-2
ASSLGQGNSPLH 12 TRBJ1-6 TRBV19
SVWAGDGYT 9 TRBJ1-2 TRBV29-1
ASSADRGLPYGYT 13 TRBJ1-2 TRBV28
ASSLDSQETQY 11 TRBJ2-5 TRBV5-1
ASSLQGWNTEAF 12 TRBJ1-1 TRBV6-5
ASSYYPQPGLQLF 13 TRBJ1-4 TRBV28
ASSLTSGPYEQY 12 TRBJ2-7 TRBV4-3
AWSVGTSGTDEQF 13 TRBJ2-1 TRBV30
ASTPAGTANTGELF 14 TRBJ2-2 TRBV19
ASSRGLVIGSQETQY 15 TRBJ2-5 TRBV11-2
AWSSTGGDFHGYT 13 TRBJ1-2 TRBV30
ASSHGTGSVNEQF 13 TRBJ2-1 TRBV7-9
ASSSLAGGSYEQY 13 TRBJ2-7 TRBV7-9
ASSPTLGAGETQY 13 TRBJ2-5 TRBV27
AWSVVAGWNEQF 12 TRBJ2-1 TRBV30
SVEWGEFYNEQF 12 TRBJ2-1 TRBV29-1
ASSLWEAENIQY 12 TRBJ2-4 TRBV5-4
ASSFGTSGTADTQY 14 TRBJ2-3 TRBV9
ASSWGTETFYEQY 13 TRBJ2-7 TRBV5-5
ASTQTSGSYEQY 12 TRBJ2-7 TRBV4-1
ASSPGQGRGYT 11 TRBJ1-2 TRBV7-9
ASSRDRGAGNTIY 13 TRBJ1-3 TRBV5-1
ASSRLAGEDEQY 12 TRBJ2-7 TRBV10-2
ASSHSSGRSSYEQY 14 TRBJ2-7 TRBV14
ASSVDGEAYNEQF 13 TRBJ2-1 TRBV9
ASSDTLAGGPNQETQY 16 TRBJ2-5 TRBV10-2
ASSYSSSYEQY 11 TRBJ2-7 TRBV6-6
ASSLYGLEDNEQF 13 TRBJ2-1 TRBV7-9